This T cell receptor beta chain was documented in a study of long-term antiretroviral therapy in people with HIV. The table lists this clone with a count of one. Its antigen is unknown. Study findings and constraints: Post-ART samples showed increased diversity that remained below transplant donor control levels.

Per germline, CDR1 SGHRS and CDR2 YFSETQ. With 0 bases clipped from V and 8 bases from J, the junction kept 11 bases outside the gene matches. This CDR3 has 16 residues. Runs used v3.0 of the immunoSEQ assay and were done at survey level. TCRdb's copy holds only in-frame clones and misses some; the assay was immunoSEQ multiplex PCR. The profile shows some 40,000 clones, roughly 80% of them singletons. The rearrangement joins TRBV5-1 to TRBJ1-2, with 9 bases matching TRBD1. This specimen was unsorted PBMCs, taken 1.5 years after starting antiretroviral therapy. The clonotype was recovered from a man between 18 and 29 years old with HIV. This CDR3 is CASSLAGDRVTRGYTF. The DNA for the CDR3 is TGCGCCAGCAGCTTGGCGGGGGACAGGGTAACTCGCGGCTACACCTTC.